The 6 T cell receptor beta chains given below trace back to one sample, sequenced in a study of PD-1 blockade in mismatch repair-deficient tumors. Produced via immunoSEQ multiplex PCR; TCRdb's table is partial and in-frame only. This table has about 100,000 clones, 82% appearing once. Specimen: peripheral blood, collected 35 to 37 weeks after starting pembrolizumab. The receptors were sampled from an adult with mismatch repair-deficient cancer.

The V and J genes are TRBV13 and TRBJ2-1; a possible D gene is TRBD2 (7 bases). Trimming left V 4 bases short and J 7 bases short, with 14 bases between. The CDR3 spans 14 residues. CDR1 and CDR2 (germline): PRHDT, FYEKMQ (reference sequence). This CDR3 is CASSSRGGPNEQFF. CDR3 nucleotide sequence: TGTGCCAGCAGCTCCAGGGGAGGGCCAAATGAGCAGTTCTTC.

The chain employs TRBV5-4 and TRBJ2-7; the match to TRBD2 covers 7 bases. The length of the CDR3 is 17 residues. The V segment lost 4 bases and the J segment 0 bases; nucleotides outside the gene matches: 13. Germline CDR1 reads SGHNT; CDR2 reads YYREEE (reference sequence). CDR3 coding DNA: TGTGCCAGCAGCCAAGATCTTGCCGCGGGAGTCTCCTACGAGCAGTACTTC. This sequence encodes CASSQDLAAGVSYEQYF.

The rearrangement links TRBV5-8 to TRBJ1-4, with 8 bases that match TRBD1. Trimming cost V 5 bases and J 5 bases; bases outside gene matches: 8. Germline CDR1 and CDR2: SGHTS and YDEGEE. The CDR3 sequence is 15 residues long. The CDR3 DNA is TGTGCCAGCAGTTATCGGACAGGGAGGAATGAAAAACTGTTTTTT. This encodes CASSYRTGRNEKLFF.

The DNA for the CDR3 is TGTGCCAGCAGCTTGAAGGGGGCGCGTAACTATGGCTACACCTTC. It specifies CASSLKGARNYGYTF. This rearrangement joins TRBV5-4 to TRBJ1-2; 7 bases line up with TRBD1. CDR3 size: 15 residues. V lost 1 base, J lost 1 base, and 4 bases stayed unmatched. Germline-derived CDR1 and CDR2 are SGHNT and YYREEE (reference sequence).

There are a few counts of this clone. The rearrangement links TRBV29-1 to TRBJ1-2; a possible D gene is TRBD1 (5 bases). V gave up 2 bases and J gave up 3 bases, with 13 bases separating them. The CDR3 extends over 14 amino acids. Germline V gene lookup returns CDR1 SQVTM and CDR2 ANQGSEA. The DNA for the CDR3 is TGCAGCGTTGAACCCCGGGAGGGGCACTATGGCTACACCTTC. Encoded protein: CSVEPREGHYGYTF.

The rearrangement joins TRBV4-3 to TRBJ2-7, with no clear D. The ends were cut back, 0 bases at V and 6 bases at J, with 18 bases in the middle. Germline V CDR1 and CDR2: LGHNA, YSLEER. The CDR3 covers 16 residues. CDR3 DNA: TGCGCCAGCAGCCAAGATCTGACTCGATCCTCCGGCGAGCAGTACTTC. Amino acids: CASSQDLTRSSGEQYF.